This T cell receptor (beta chain) was captured by sequencing in a study of beta chain features in type 1 diabetes. Turning to the study itself: Healthy donors and patients had similar age, gender and cell yields. Sorted cell examination encompassed about 110 million cells across all samples. Study-wide results and limits: Shorter templates might be favored by PCR, and equally so in patients and in controls. In every one of the four CD4+ subsets, TCRB CDR3s were moderately but significantly shorter in Type 1 diabetes patients.

Comment on this clone: Its specificity is not known.

Expressed TCRB transcripts got sequenced, as all isolated RNA was reverse transcribed. The data were produced by immunoSEQ multiplex PCR, yet TCRdb's version contains in-frame clones alone and is incomplete. This table holds about 230,000 clones, 16% found once. Trimming stripped 2 bases from V and 2 bases from J, with 6 bases between. Germline CDR1 is SSHAT and CDR2 is FNYEAQ (reference sequence). This CDR3 is 13 amino acids long. This sequence joins TRBV7-7 and TRBJ2-5, with D maybe TRBD1 (6 bases). This sequence was found in a man aged 25-45 years with type 1 diabetes. Material: naive CD4+ T cells from blood. The CDR3 DNA sequence: TGTGCCAGCAGCTTAAGGGGGCAAGAGACCCAGTACTTC. Protein sequence: CASSLRGQETQYF.